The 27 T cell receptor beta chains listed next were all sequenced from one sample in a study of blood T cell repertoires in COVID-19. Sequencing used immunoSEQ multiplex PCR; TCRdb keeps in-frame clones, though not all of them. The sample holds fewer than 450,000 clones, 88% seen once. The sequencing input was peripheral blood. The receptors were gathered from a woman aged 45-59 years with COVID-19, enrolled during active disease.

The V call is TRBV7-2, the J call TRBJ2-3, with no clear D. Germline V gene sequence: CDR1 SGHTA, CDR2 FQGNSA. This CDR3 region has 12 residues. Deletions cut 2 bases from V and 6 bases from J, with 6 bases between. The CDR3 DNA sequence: TGTGCCAGCAGCTTAAACGAGGATACGCAGTATTTT. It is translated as CASSLNEDTQYF.

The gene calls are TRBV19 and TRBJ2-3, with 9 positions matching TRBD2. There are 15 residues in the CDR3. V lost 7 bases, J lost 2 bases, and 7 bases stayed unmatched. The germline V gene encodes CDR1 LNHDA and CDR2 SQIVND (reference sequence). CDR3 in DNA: TGTGCCAGTAACCCTAGCGGGGTACACACAGATACGCAGTATTTT. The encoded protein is CASNPSGVHTDTQYF.

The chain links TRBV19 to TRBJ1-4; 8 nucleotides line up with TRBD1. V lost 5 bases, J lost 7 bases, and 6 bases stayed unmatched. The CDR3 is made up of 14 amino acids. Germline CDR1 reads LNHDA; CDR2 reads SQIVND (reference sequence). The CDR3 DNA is TGTGCCAGTAGTCCCCAGGGGGCCGTTGAAAAACTGTTTTTT. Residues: CASSPQGAVEKLFF.

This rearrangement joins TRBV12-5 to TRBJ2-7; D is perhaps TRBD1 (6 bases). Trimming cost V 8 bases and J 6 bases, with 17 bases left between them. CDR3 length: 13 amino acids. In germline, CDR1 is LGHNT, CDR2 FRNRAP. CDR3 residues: CASTGIESGEQYF. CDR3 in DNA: TGTGCTAGTACAGGGATCGAGTCCGGCGAGCAGTACTTC.

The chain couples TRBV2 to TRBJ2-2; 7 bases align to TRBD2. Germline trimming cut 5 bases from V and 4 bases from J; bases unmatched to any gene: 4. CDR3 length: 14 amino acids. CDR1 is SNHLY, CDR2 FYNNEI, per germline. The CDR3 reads CASSFREGTGELFF. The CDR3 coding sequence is TGTGCCAGCAGTTTCAGGGAGGGCACCGGGGAGCTGTTTTTT.

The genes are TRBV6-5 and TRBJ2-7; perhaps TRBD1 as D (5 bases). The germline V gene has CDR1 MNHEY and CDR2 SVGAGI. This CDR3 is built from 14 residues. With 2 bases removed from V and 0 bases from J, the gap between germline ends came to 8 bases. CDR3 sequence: CASSYDRTSYEQYF. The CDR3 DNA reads TGTGCCAGCAGTTACGACAGAACCTCCTACGAGCAGTACTTC.

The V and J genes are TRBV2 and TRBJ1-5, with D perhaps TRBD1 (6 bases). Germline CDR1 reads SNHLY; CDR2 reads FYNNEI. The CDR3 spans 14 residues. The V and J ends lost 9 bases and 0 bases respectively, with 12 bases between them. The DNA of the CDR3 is TGTGCCAGAGGGGGAATTAATAGCAATCAGCCCCAGCATTTT. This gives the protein CARGGINSNQPQHF.

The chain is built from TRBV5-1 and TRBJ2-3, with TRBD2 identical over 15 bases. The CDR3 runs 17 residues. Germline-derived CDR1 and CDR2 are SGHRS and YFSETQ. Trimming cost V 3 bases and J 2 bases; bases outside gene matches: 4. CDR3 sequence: CASSSGLAGGNTDTQYF. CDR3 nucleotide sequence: TGCGCCAGCAGCTCGGGACTAGCGGGGGGAAACACAGATACGCAGTATTTT.

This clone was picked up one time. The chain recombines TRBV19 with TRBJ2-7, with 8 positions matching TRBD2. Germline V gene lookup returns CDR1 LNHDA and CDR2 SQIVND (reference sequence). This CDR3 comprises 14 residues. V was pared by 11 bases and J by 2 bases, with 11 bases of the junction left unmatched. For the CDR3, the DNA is TGTGCCTCCTCAGCGGGGGAATTTGCCTACGAGCAGTACTTC. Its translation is CASSAGEFAYEQYF. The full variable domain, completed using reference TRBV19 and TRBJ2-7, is DGGITQSPKYLFRKEGQNVTLSCEQNLNHDAMYWYRQDPGQGLRLIYYSQIVNDFQKGDIAEGYSVSREKKESFPLTVTSAQKNPTAFYLCASSAGEFAYEQYFGPGTRLTVT.

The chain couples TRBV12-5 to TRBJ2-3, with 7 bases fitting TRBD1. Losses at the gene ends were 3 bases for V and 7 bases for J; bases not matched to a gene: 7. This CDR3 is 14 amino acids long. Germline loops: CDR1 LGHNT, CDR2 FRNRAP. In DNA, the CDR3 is TGTGCTAGTGGTTTAGGACAGGAAGCGCATACGCAGTATTTT. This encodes CASGLGQEAHTQYF. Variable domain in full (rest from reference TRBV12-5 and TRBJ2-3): DARVTQTPRHKVTEMGQEVTMRCQPILGHNTVFWYRQTMMQGLELLAYFRNRAPLDDSGMPKDRFSAEMPDATLATLKIQPSEPRDSAVYFCASGLGQEAHTQYFGPGTRLTVL.

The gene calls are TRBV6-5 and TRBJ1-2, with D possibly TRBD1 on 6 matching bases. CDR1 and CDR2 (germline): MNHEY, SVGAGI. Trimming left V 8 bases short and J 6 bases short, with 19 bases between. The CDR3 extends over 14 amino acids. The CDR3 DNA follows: TGTGCCAGCTCTTTTTTTTCGGGGGGCAATGGCTACACCTTC. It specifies CASSFFSGGNGYTF.

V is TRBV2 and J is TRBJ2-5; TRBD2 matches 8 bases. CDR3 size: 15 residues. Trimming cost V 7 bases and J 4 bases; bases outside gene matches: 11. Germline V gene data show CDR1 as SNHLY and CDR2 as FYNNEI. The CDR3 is CASTGTRGTGETQYF. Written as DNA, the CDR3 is TGTGCCAGCACCGGGACTAGGGGAACTGGAGAGACCCAGTACTTC.

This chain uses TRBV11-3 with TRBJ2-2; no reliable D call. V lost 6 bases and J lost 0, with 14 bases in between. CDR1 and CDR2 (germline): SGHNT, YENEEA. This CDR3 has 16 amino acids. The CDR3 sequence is CASRSPTAANTGELFF. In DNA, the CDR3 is TGTGCCAGCAGATCACCTACAGCAGCGAACACCGGGGAGCTGTTTTTT.

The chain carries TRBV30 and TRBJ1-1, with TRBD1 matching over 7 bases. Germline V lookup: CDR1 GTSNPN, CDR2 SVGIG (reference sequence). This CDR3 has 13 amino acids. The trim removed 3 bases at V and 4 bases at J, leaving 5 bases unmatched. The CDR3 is CAWRTGIATEAFF. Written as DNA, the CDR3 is TGTGCCTGGAGGACAGGGATAGCCACTGAAGCTTTCTTT. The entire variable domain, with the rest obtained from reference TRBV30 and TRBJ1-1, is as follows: SQTIHQWPATLVQPVGSPLSLECTVEGTSNPNLYWYRQAAGRGLQLLFYSVGIGQISSEVPQNLSASRPQDRQFILSSKKLLLSDSGFYLCAWRTGIATEAFFGQGTRLTVV.

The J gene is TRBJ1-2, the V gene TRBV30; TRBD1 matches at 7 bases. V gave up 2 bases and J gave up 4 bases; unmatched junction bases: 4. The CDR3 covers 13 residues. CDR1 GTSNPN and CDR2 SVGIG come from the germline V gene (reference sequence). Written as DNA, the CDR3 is TGTGCCTGGAGTAAGGGGACAGTCTATGGCTACACCTTC. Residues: CAWSKGTVYGYTF.

CDR3 DNA sequence: TGTGCCAGCAGCCAGGGCCAGGGGGCACTTAATTCACCCCTCCACTTT. It specifies CASSQGQGALNSPLHF. The chain is built from TRBV3-1 (or the pseudogene TRBV3-2) and TRBJ1-6, with 8 positions matching TRBD1. V shed 3 bases, J shed 6 bases, and the junction held 7 bases outside the gene matches. This CDR3 has 16 residues. Germline V lookup: CDR1 LGHDT, CDR2 YNNKEL (reference sequence).

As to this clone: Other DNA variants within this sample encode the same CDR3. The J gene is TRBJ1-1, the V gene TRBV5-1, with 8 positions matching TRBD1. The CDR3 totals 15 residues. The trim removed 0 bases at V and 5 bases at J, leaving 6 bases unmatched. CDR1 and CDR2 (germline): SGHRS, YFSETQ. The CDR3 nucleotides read TGCGCCAGCAGCTTGGCAGGACAGGGAGGAACTGAAGCTTTCTTT. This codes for CASSLAGQGGTEAFF. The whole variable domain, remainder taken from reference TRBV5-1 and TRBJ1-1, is KAGVTQTPRYLIKTRGQQVTLSCSPISGHRSVSWYQQTPGQGLQFLFEYFSETQRNKGNFPGRFSGRQFSNSRSEMNVSTLELGDSALYLCASSLAGQGGTEAFFGQGTRLTVV.

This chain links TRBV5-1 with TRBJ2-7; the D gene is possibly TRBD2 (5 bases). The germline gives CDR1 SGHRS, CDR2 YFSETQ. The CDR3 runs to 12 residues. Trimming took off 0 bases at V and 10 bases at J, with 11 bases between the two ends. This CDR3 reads CASSLDPGFQYF. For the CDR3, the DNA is TGCGCCAGCAGCTTGGATCCGGGATTCCAGTACTTC.

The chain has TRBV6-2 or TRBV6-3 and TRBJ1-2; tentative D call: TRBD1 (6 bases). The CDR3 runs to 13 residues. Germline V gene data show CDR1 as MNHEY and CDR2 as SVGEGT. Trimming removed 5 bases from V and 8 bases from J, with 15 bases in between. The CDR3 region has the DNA TGTGCCAGCAGTGAGGACAGCCTGACGGGCTACACCTTC. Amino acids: CASSEDSLTGYTF.

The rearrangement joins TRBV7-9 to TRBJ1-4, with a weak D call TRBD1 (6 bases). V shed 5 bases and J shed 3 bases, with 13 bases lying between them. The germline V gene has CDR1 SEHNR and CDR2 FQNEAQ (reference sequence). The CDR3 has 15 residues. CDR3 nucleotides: TGTGCCAGCAGCACCTCCGGGACACCTAATGAAAAACTGTTTTTT. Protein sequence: CASSTSGTPNEKLFF.

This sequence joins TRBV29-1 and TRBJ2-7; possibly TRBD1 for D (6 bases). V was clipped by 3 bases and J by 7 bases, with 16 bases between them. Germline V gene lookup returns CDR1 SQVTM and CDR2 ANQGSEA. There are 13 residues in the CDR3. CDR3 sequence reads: CSVDATGLGEQYF. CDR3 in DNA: TGCAGCGTTGACGCTACAGGGTTGGGGGAGCAGTACTTC.

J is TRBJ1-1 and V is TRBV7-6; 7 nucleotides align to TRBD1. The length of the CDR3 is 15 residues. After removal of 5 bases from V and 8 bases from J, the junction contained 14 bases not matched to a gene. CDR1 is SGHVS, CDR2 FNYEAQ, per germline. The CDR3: CASSLLSRDSKEAFF. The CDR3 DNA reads TGTGCCAGCAGCCTACTATCCCGGGACAGTAAAGAAGCTTTCTTT.

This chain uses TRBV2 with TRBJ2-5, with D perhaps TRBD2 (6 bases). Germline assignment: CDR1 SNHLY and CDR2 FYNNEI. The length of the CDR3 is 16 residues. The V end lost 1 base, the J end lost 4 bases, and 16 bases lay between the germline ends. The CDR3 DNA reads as TGTGCCAGCAGTGAAGTTAGACTAGAGGGCGGAGAGACCCAGTACTTC. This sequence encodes CASSEVRLEGGETQYF.

The CDR3 loop is CASSSGGRAGDYGYTF. Written as DNA, the CDR3 is TGCGCCAGCAGCTCGGGGGGACGGGCAGGCGACTATGGCTACACCTTC. The V call is TRBV5-1, the J call TRBJ1-2; tentatively, D is TRBD1 (5 bases). CDR3 length: 16 amino acids. V lost 3 bases, J lost 3 bases, and 18 bases lay in between. Germline lookup yields CDR1 SGHRS and CDR2 YFSETQ.

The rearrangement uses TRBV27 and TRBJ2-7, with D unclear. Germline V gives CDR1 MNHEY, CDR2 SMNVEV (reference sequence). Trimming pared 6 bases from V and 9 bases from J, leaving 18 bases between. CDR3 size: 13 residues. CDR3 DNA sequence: TGTGCCAGCAGCCCTACGATGGGTAGCAGGCAGTACTTC. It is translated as CASSPTMGSRQYF.

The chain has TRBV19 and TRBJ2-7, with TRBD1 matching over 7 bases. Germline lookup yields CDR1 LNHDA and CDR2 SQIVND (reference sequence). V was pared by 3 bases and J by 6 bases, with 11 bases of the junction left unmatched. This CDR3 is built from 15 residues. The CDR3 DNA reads TGTGCCAGTAGTATCGTGGCCGCCGCAGGGGGCGAGCAGTACTTC. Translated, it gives CASSIVAAAGGEQYF. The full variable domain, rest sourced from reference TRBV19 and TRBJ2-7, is DGGITQSPKYLFRKEGQNVTLSCEQNLNHDAMYWYRQDPGQGLRLIYYSQIVNDFQKGDIAEGYSVSREKKESFPLTVTSAQKNPTAFYLCASSIVAAAGGEQYFGPGTRLTVT.

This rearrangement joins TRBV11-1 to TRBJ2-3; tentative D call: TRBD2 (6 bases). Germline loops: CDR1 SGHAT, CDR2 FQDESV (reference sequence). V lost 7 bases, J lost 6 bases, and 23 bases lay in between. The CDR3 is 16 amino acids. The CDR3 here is CASNEGRTRPGDTQYF. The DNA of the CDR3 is TGTGCCAGCAACGAGGGGAGGACCCGCCCTGGGGATACGCAGTATTTT.